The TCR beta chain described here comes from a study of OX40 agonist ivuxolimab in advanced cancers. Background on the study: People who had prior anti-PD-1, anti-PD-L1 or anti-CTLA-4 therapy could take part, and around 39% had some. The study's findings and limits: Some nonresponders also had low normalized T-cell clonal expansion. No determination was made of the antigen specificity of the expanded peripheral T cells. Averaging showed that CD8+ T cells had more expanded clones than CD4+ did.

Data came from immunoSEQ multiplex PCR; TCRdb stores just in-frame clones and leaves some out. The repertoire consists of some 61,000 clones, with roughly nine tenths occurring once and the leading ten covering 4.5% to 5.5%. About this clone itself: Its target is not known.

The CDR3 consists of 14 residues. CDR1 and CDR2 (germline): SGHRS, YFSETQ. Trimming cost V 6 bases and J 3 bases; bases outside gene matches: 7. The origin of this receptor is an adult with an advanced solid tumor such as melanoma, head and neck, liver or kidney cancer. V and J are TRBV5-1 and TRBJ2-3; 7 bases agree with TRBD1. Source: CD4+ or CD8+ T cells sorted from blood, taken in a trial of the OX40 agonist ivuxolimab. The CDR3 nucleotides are TGCGCCAGCACCACAGGGGAAAGGACAGATACGCAGTATTTT. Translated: CASTTGERTDTQYF.